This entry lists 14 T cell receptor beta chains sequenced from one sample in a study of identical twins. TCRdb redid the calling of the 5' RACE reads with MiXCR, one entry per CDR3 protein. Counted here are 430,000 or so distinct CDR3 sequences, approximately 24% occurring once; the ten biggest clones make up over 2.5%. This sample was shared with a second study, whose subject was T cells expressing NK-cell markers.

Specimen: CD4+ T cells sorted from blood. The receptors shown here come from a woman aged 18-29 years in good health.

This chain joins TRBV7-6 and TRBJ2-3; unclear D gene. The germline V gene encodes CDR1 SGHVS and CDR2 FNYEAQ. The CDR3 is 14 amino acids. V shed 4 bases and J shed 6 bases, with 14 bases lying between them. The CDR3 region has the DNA TGTGCCAGCAGCTCCACGGGCCCCCTGGATACGCAGTATTTT. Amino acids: CASSSTGPLDTQYF.

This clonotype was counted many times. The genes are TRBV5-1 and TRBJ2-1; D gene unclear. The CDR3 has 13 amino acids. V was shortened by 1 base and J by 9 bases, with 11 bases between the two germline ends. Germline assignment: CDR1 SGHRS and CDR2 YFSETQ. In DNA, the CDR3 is TGCGCCAGCAGCTTGATGGGATCGGGTGAGCAGTTCTTC. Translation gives CASSLMGSGEQFF. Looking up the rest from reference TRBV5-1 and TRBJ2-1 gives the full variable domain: KAGVTQTPRYLIKTRGQQVTLSCSPISGHRSVSWYQQTPGQGLQFLFEYFSETQRNKGNFPGRFSGRQFSNSRSEMNVSTLELGDSALYLCASSLMGSGEQFFGPGTRLTVL.

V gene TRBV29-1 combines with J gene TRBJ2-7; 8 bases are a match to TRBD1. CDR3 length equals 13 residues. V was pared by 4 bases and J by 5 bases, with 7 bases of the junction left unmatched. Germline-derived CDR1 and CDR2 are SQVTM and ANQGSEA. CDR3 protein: CSVAGQGAHEQYF. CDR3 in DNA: TGCAGCGTTGCAGGGCAGGGGGCCCACGAGCAGTACTTC.

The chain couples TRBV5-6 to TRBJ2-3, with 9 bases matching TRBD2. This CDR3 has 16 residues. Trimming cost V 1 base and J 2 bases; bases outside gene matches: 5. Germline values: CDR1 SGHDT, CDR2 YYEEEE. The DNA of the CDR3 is TGTGCCAGCAGCTTGACTTCTAGCGGGGCCACAGATACGCAGTATTTT. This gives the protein CASSLTSSGATDTQYF.

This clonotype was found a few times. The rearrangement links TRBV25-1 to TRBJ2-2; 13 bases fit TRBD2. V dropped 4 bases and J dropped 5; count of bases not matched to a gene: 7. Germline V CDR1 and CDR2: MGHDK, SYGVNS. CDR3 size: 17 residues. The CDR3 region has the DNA TGTGCCAGCAGTGGATCGGGACTAGCGGGACCTACCGGGGAGCTGTTTTTT. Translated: CASSGSGLAGPTGELFF.

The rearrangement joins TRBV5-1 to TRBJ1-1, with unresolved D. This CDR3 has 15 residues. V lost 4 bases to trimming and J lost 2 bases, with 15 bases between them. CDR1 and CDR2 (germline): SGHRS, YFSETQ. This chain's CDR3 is CASSRGFLGNTEAFF. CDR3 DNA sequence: TGCGCCAGCAGCAGAGGGTTTTTGGGTAACACTGAAGCTTTCTTT.

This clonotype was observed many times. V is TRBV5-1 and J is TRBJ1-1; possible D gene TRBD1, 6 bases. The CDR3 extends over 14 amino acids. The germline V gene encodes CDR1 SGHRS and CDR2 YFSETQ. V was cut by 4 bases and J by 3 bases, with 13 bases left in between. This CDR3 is CASSVRGGDTEAFF. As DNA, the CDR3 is TGCGCCAGCAGCGTCAGGGGAGGGGACACTGAAGCTTTCTTT.

CDR3 nucleotide sequence: TGCGCCAGCAGCCAAGTACGTCCATTGGCGCAGTTCTTC. Protein: CASSQVRPLAQFF. V is TRBV4-1 and J is TRBJ2-1, with D uncertain. The ends were cut back, 1 base at V and 12 bases at J, with 13 bases in the middle. CDR3 length: 13 residues. Germline V gene data show CDR1 as MGHRA and CDR2 as YSYEKL.

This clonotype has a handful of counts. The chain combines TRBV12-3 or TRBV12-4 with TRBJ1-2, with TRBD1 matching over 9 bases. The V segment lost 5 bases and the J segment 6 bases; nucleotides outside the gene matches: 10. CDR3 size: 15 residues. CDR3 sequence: CASSRRDRVSDGYTF. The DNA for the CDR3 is TGTGCCAGCAGTCGCCGGGACAGGGTTTCCGATGGCTACACCTTC.

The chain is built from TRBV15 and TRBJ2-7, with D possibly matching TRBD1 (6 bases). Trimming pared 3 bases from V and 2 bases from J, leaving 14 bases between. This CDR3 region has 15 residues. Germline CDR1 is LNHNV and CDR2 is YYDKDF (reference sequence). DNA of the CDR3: TGTGCCACCAGCAGCCCTGGCAGGGGTGCCTACGAGCAGTACTTC. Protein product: CATSSPGRGAYEQYF.

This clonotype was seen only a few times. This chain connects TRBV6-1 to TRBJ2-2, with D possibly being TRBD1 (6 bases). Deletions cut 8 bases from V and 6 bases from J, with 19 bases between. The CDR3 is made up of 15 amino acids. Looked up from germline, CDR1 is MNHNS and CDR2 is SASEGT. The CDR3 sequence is CASQSGVAEPGELFF. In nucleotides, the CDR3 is TGTGCCAGCCAGTCAGGGGTTGCCGAACCCGGGGAGCTGTTTTTT.

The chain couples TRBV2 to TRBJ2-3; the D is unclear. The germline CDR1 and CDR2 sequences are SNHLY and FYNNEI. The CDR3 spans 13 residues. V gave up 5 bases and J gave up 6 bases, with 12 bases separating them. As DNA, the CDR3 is TGTGCCAGCAGTTACCTTGATGGGGATACGCAGTATTTT. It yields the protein CASSYLDGDTQYF.

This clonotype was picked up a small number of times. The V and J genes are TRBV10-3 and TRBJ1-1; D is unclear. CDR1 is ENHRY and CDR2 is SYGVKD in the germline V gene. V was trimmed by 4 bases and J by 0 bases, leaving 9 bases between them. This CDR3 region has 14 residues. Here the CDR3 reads CAISADGMNTEAFF. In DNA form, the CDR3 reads TGTGCCATCAGTGCGGACGGAATGAACACTGAAGCTTTCTTT.

CDR3 bases: TGCGCCAGCAGCCAACCAGGGACAGACACCGGGGAGCTGTTTTTT. Its protein product is CASSQPGTDTGELFF. The chain recombines TRBV4-1 with TRBJ2-2, with 7 nucleotides matching TRBD1. The V gene's germline CDR1 is MGHRA and CDR2 YSYEKL. V shed 2 bases, J shed 3 bases, and the junction held 3 bases outside the gene matches. There are 15 residues in the CDR3.